A selection of T cell receptor beta chains follows, all from one sample in a study of blood T cell repertoires in COVID-19. Profiling relied on immunoSEQ multiplex PCR, and the TCRdb table lists in-frame clones only, not all of them. The sample records over 70,000 clones, 90% being singletons. The specimen was peripheral blood. Receptor source: a woman at least 80 years old with active or convalescent COVID-19. Both conserved end residues are part of each CDR3. Each record gives: D gene, J gene, V gene, clone size, CDR3 protein, CDR3 DNA. D genes are given only for firm matches. Expanded clones are given a class, and other clones once, few, many or no size at all.

D: TRBD1
J: TRBJ2-1
V: TRBV28
size: .
CDR3: CASITGTGYNEQFF
DNA: TGTGCCAGCATCACCGGGACAGGGTACAATGAGCAGTTCTTC

D: .
J: TRBJ2-4
V: TRBV29-1
size: once
CDR3: CSVGGRTVNIQYF
DNA: TGCAGCGTTGGGGGCCGAACTGTAAACATTCAGTACTTC

D: TRBD2
J: TRBJ2-1
V: TRBV5-1
size: .
CDR3: CASSSDPGTSGGGNEQFF
DNA: TGCGCCAGCAGCTCCGATCCCGGGACTAGCGGAGGGGGCAATGAGCAGTTCTTC

D: .
J: TRBJ1-3
V: TRBV18
size: .
CDR3: CASSPQNLPSGNTIYF
DNA: TGTGCCAGCTCACCACAAAACTTACCCTCTGGAAACACCATATATTTT

D: TRBD1
J: TRBJ1-5
V: TRBV6-2/TRBV6-3
size: .
CDR3: CASSLDRGSNQPQHF
DNA: TGTGCCAGCAGCCTGGACAGGGGGAGCAATCAGCCCCAGCATTTT

D: TRBD2
J: TRBJ2-7
V: TRBV3-1/TRBV3-2
size: .
CDR3: CASSQTSGYSYEQYF
DNA: TGTGCCAGCAGCCAAACTAGCGGCTACTCCTACGAGCAGTACTTC

D: .
J: TRBJ2-5
V: TRBV18
size: .
CDR3: CASSPTSVETQYF
DNA: TGTGCCAGCTCACCGACTAGTGTGGAGACCCAGTACTTC

D: .
J: TRBJ1-4
V: TRBV7-3
size: .
CDR3: CASSPGANEKLFF
DNA: TGTGCCAGCAGCCCAGGTGCTAATGAAAAACTGTTTTTT

D: TRBD1
J: TRBJ2-2
V: TRBV18
size: .
CDR3: CASSPMQTGETGELFF
DNA: TGTGCCAGCTCACCGATGCAAACAGGGGAAACCGGGGAGCTGTTTTTT

D: TRBD1
J: TRBJ1-1
V: TRBV12-3/TRBV12-4
size: .
CDR3: CASRTQGGTEAFF
DNA: TGTGCCAGCAGGACACAGGGGGGCACTGAAGCTTTCTTT

D: .
J: TRBJ2-2
V: TRBV7-3
size: .
CDR3: CASSTGYTGELFF
DNA: TGTGCCAGCAGCACAGGTTACACCGGGGAGCTGTTTTTT

D: .
J: TRBJ2-1
V: TRBV7-9
size: .
CDR3: CASSLADGTRNEQFF
DNA: TGTGCCAGCAGCTTAGCGGACGGGACACGCAATGAGCAGTTCTTC

D: .
J: TRBJ2-6
V: TRBV5-1
size: .
CDR3: CASSFVGSGANVLTF
DNA: TGCGCCAGCAGCTTCGTCGGTTCTGGGGCCAACGTCCTGACTTTC

D: .
J: TRBJ1-1
V: TRBV12-3/TRBV12-4
size: once
CDR3: CASSRGGHEAFF
DNA: TGTGCCAGCAGTAGGGGGGGCCATGAAGCTTTCTTT

D: .
J: TRBJ2-5
V: TRBV29-1
size: .
CDR3: CSVDATGSSTQYF
DNA: TGCAGCGTTGATGCTACTGGGAGTTCGACCCAGTACTTC

D: TRBD2
J: TRBJ2-1
V: TRBV5-6
size: .
CDR3: CASSFGLAKSSYNEQFF
DNA: TGTGCCAGCAGCTTTGGACTAGCCAAGAGCTCCTACAATGAGCAGTTCTTC

D: TRBD2
J: TRBJ2-7
V: TRBV7-2
size: once
CDR3: CASSFGTSFSYEQYF
DNA: TGTGCCAGCAGCTTCGGGACTAGCTTCTCCTACGAGCAGTACTTC

D: .
J: TRBJ1-3
V: TRBV2
size: .
CDR3: CASSDHRVGNTIYF
DNA: TGTGCCAGCAGTGACCACAGGGTCGGTAACACCATATATTTT

D: TRBD1
J: TRBJ2-7
V: TRBV28
size: .
CDR3: CASRADRAYSYEQYF
DNA: TGTGCCAGCAGAGCGGACAGGGCGTACTCCTACGAGCAGTACTTC

D: .
J: TRBJ1-4
V: TRBV5-1
size: .
CDR3: CASSLGRIQSNEKLFF
DNA: TGCGCCAGCAGCTTGGGACGGATACAGAGTAATGAAAAACTGTTTTTT

D: TRBD2
J: TRBJ2-3
V: TRBV19
size: .
CDR3: CASSIVGLAGVTDTQYF
DNA: TGTGCCAGTAGTATAGTAGGCCTAGCGGGAGTCACAGATACGCAGTATTTT

D: TRBD1
J: TRBJ2-7
V: TRBV11-2
size: .
CDR3: CASSGGTGGPAVIYEQYF
DNA: TGTGCCAGCAGCGGAGGGACAGGGGGCCCAGCGGTCATTTACGAGCAGTACTTC

D: .
J: TRBJ1-3
V: TRBV7-2
size: .
CDR3: CASAPETVRNTIYF
DNA: TGTGCCAGTGCACCGGAGACCGTAAGAAACACCATATATTTT

D: TRBD1
J: TRBJ2-5
V: TRBV18
size: .
CDR3: CASSQGTGQETQYF
DNA: TGTGCCAGCTCCCAAGGGACAGGCCAAGAGACCCAGTACTTC

D: TRBD2
J: TRBJ2-3
V: TRBV14
size: .
CDR3: CASSQGLAGTDTQYF
DNA: TGTGCCAGCAGCCAAGGTCTAGCGGGCACAGATACGCAGTATTTT

D: .
J: TRBJ1-4
V: TRBV6-2/TRBV6-3
size: .
CDR3: CASSYSGLRSTNEKLFF
DNA: TGTGCCAGCAGTTACTCGGGACTCCGTTCAACTAATGAAAAACTGTTTTTT

D: TRBD1
J: TRBJ2-7
V: TRBV6-2/TRBV6-3
size: .
CDR3: CASSLSGTGAHEQYF
DNA: TGTGCCAGCAGCCTCTCCGGGACAGGGGCACACGAGCAGTACTTC

D: TRBD1
J: TRBJ1-6
V: TRBV10-2
size: .
CDR3: CASFPGQPPSPLHF
DNA: TGCGCCAGCTTTCCGGGACAGCCCCCTTCACCCCTCCACTTT

D: .
J: TRBJ1-4
V: TRBV19
size: .
CDR3: CATQRATNEKLFF
DNA: TGTGCCACCCAGAGGGCAACTAATGAAAAACTGTTTTTT

D: .
J: TRBJ1-2
V: TRBV10-3
size: .
CDR3: CAISEAAVTTFYYGYTF
DNA: TGTGCCATCAGTGAAGCGGCAGTCACTACCTTTTACTATGGCTACACCTTC

D: .
J: TRBJ1-6
V: TRBV28
size: .
CDR3: CASSAQGSGNSPLHF
DNA: TGTGCCAGCAGTGCCCAGGGGTCGGGGAATTCACCCCTCCACTTT

D: TRBD1
J: TRBJ1-1
V: TRBV19
size: .
CDR3: CASSIAGTGAPVPFF
DNA: TGTGCCAGTAGTATAGCAGGGACAGGGGCACCGGTACCTTTCTTT

D: .
J: TRBJ1-4
V: TRBV28
size: .
CDR3: CASRGLGLGPANEKLFF
DNA: TGTGCCAGCAGGGGGCTGGGGTTAGGCCCAGCTAATGAAAAACTGTTTTTT

D: TRBD1
J: TRBJ2-7
V: TRBV6-5
size: .
CDR3: CASRRDRSGYEQYF
DNA: TGTGCCAGCAGGAGGGACAGGTCGGGCTACGAGCAGTACTTC

D: .
J: TRBJ1-5
V: TRBV7-8
size: .
CDR3: CASSPQVEGLLPQHF
DNA: TGTGCCAGCAGCCCTCAGGTCGAGGGATTACTGCCCCAGCATTTT

D: .
J: TRBJ1-1
V: TRBV9
size: .
CDR3: CASSPRLMNTEAFF
DNA: TGTGCCAGCAGCCCAAGACTGATGAACACTGAAGCTTTCTTT

D: TRBD2
J: TRBJ2-1
V: TRBV3-1/TRBV3-2
size: .
CDR3: CASSQGTGRAIREQFF
DNA: TGTGCCAGCAGCCAAGGTACCGGGAGGGCCATCCGTGAGCAGTTCTTC

D: .
J: TRBJ1-5
V: TRBV28
size: .
CDR3: CASSLFRQGFYQPQHF
DNA: TGTGCCAGCAGTTTATTTCGGCAGGGGTTCTATCAGCCCCAGCATTTT

D: .
J: TRBJ2-5
V: TRBV28
size: .
CDR3: CASREALQETQYF
DNA: TGTGCCAGCAGAGAGGCGCTTCAAGAGACCCAGTACTTC

D: .
J: TRBJ1-2
V: TRBV7-2
size: once
CDR3: CASSPIAYGYTF
DNA: TGTGCCAGCAGCCCCATTGCGTATGGCTACACCTTC

D: TRBD2
J: TRBJ2-3
V: TRBV5-1
size: few
CDR3: CASSTLAVGGTDTQYF
DNA: TGCGCCAGCAGCACGCTAGCGGTAGGGGGCACAGATACGCAGTATTTT

D: .
J: TRBJ2-7
V: TRBV1
size: .
CDR3: CTSSQGKRSYEQYF
DNA: TGCACCAGCAGCCAAGGCAAGCGATCCTACGAGCAGTACTTC

D: TRBD1
J: TRBJ1-2
V: TRBV6-2/TRBV6-3
size: once
CDR3: CASSQQGNYGYTF
DNA: TGTGCCAGCAGCCAACAGGGGAACTATGGCTACACCTTC

D: TRBD2
J: TRBJ2-1
V: TRBV2
size: .
CDR3: CASSGSWAGGLLDEQFF
DNA: TGTGCCAGCAGTGGGTCTTGGGCGGGAGGCCTATTGGATGAGCAGTTCTTC

D: .
J: TRBJ1-3
V: TRBV28
size: .
CDR3: CASSLVTGDTIYF
DNA: TGTGCCAGCAGTTTGGTCACGGGGGACACCATATATTTT

D: TRBD2
J: TRBJ2-5
V: TRBV27
size: .
CDR3: CASSKLAGEKTQYF
DNA: TGTGCCAGCAGTAAACTAGCGGGAGAGAAGACCCAGTACTTC

D: .
J: TRBJ2-7
V: TRBV28
size: .
CDR3: CASSFRGSPTYEQYF
DNA: TGTGCCAGCAGTTTCAGAGGGTCCCCAACCTACGAGCAGTACTTC

D: .
J: TRBJ1-1
V: TRBV7-9
size: .
CDR3: CASSFQGRNTEAFF
DNA: TGTGCCAGCAGTTTCCAGGGTAGGAACACTGAAGCTTTCTTT

D: .
J: TRBJ1-2
V: TRBV14
size: .
CDR3: CASSQVGRDLYGYTF
DNA: TGTGCCAGCAGCCAAGTCGGGAGAGACCTCTATGGCTACACCTTC

D: TRBD2
J: TRBJ2-7
V: TRBV6-5
size: .
CDR3: CASSPTSGYPYEQYF
DNA: TGTGCCAGCAGCCCCACTAGCGGGTATCCCTACGAGCAGTACTTC